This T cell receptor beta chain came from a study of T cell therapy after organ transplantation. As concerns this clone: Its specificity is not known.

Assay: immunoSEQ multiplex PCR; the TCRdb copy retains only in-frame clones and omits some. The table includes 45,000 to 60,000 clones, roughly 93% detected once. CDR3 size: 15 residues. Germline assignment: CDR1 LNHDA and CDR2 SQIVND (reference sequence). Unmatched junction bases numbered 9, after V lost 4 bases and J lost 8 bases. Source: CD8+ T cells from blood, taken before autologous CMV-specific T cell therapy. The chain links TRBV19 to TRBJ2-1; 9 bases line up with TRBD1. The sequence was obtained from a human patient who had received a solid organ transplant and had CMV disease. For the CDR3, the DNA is TGTGCCAGTAGTAGCGGACAGGGGTTTTACGATGAGCAGTTCTTC. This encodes CASSSGQGFYDEQFF. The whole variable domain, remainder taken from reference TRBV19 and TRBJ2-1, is DGGITQSPKYLFRKEGQNVTLSCEQNLNHDAMYWYRQDPGQGLRLIYYSQIVNDFQKGDIAEGYSVSREKKESFPLTVTSAQKNPTAFYLCASSSGQGFYDEQFFGPGTRLTVL.